This T cell receptor (beta chain) was recorded in a study of beta chain features in type 1 diabetes. Study-wide findings and caveats: Shortening that was moderate but significant affected the TCRB CDR3s of Type 1 diabetes patients in all four CD4+ subsets. VDJ junctions from type 1 diabetes patients carried fewer insertions and larger deletions.

As for this clone: The antigen remains unidentified.

Sequencing targeted expressed TCRB transcripts, as all isolated RNA had been reverse transcribed. Assay: immunoSEQ multiplex PCR; the TCRdb copy retains only in-frame clones and omits some. The repertoire consists of hundreds of thousands of clones, with around an eighth occurring once and the leading ten covering 0.03% to 0.045%. Trimming shortened V by 7 bases and J by 4 bases, and 10 bases separated the two germline ends. Germline CDR1 is MNHEY and CDR2 is SVGAGI. The CDR3 contains 12 residues. J is TRBJ1-2 and V is TRBV6-5; D remains ambiguous. The TCR was taken from a man aged 18 to 29 with type 1 diabetes. Sequenced sample: naive CD4+ T cells from blood. The CDR3 DNA follows: TGTGCCAGCATGCGGAACCCCTATGGCTACACCTTC. Its protein product is CASMRNPYGYTF.